This is a list of T cell receptor beta chains from one sample in a study of identical twins. TCRdb reanalysed the 5' RACE reads using MiXCR and keeps one entry per CDR3 protein. The sample lists 1.5 million to 2 million distinct CDR3 sequences; roughly 35% were seen once. Sequencing was done on a sample of cord blood. These receptors all come from a newborn girl in good health. Each CDR3 is given with its conserved first and last residue. A D gene is named only where the DNA matches it firmly. The listing skips clone size in some rows; elsewhere it reads once, few, many or a size class.

d_call: TRBD2; j_call: TRBJ2-1; clone_size: NA; v_call: TRBV20-1; cdr3_nt: TGCAGTGTAACTTGGAGCGGGAGGGCGTTCTTC; cdr3_aa: CSVTWSGRAFF
d_call: TRBD2; j_call: TRBJ2-1; clone_size: NA; v_call: TRBV7-2; cdr3_nt: TGTGCCAGCAGTTATTCTGGGGGGGAGACCCAGTTCTTC; cdr3_aa: CASSYSGGETQFF
d_call: TRBD1; j_call: TRBJ1-2; clone_size: NA; v_call: TRBV12-3/TRBV12-4; cdr3_nt: TGTGCCAGCAGTTTAGATTGGAGGGGGCGGCGGGGCTACACCTTC; cdr3_aa: CASSLDWRGRRGYTF
d_call: NA; j_call: TRBJ1-2; clone_size: NA; v_call: TRBV5-1; cdr3_nt: TGCGCCAGCAGCCCCCAGACAGATGGCTACACCTTC; cdr3_aa: CASSPQTDGYTF
d_call: NA; j_call: TRBJ2-5; clone_size: few; v_call: TRBV5-1; cdr3_nt: TGCGCCAGCAACCCCTTGGCACTAGCCGAGGAGACCCAGTACTTC; cdr3_aa: CASNPLALAEETQYF
d_call: NA; j_call: TRBJ1-1; clone_size: NA; v_call: TRBV6-1; cdr3_nt: TGTGCCAGCACCCTGGGACTGCACACTGAAGCTTTCTTT; cdr3_aa: CASTLGLHTEAFF
d_call: NA; j_call: TRBJ2-5; clone_size: few; v_call: TRBV6-2/TRBV6-3; cdr3_nt: TGTGCCAGCAGTTATTATGGCGTCGATGAGCAGTACTTC; cdr3_aa: CASSYYGVDEQYF
d_call: NA; j_call: TRBJ2-4; clone_size: NA; v_call: TRBV10-2; cdr3_nt: TGCGCCAGCAGTGACGGGAGCACGTTACCTGCCGTCAAGCAGTACTTC; cdr3_aa: CASSDGSTLPAVKQYF
d_call: NA; j_call: TRBJ1-2; clone_size: many; v_call: TRBV4-1; cdr3_nt: TGCGCCAGCAGCCAAGTGAAACAGAGATCCTATGGCTACACCTTC; cdr3_aa: CASSQVKQRSYGYTF
d_call: NA; j_call: TRBJ1-5; clone_size: NA; v_call: TRBV11-2; cdr3_nt: TGTGCCAGCAGCTTAGGTATGGGGGCGCGGGATCAGCCCCAGCATTTT; cdr3_aa: CASSLGMGARDQPQHF
d_call: TRBD2; j_call: TRBJ2-1; clone_size: NA; v_call: TRBV28; cdr3_nt: TGTGCCAGCAGTTTAAGGGCTAGCGGGTTTAGCTCCTACAATGAGCAGTTCTTC; cdr3_aa: CASSLRASGFSSYNEQFF
d_call: TRBD1; j_call: TRBJ1-2; clone_size: few; v_call: TRBV20-1; cdr3_nt: TGCAGTGCCCTAGGACAGGGCAGTCTATATGGCTACACCTTC; cdr3_aa: CSALGQGSLYGYTF
d_call: TRBD2; j_call: TRBJ2-1; clone_size: NA; v_call: TRBV9; cdr3_nt: TGTGCCAGCAGCGTGGCTAGCGGGCTCTACAATGAGCAGTTCTTC; cdr3_aa: CASSVASGLYNEQFF
d_call: NA; j_call: TRBJ2-3; clone_size: few; v_call: TRBV7-9; cdr3_nt: TGTGCCAGCAGCTTAGAGAAAGTGTCAGATACGCAGTATTTT; cdr3_aa: CASSLEKVSDTQYF
d_call: NA; j_call: TRBJ2-1; clone_size: many; v_call: TRBV2; cdr3_nt: TGTGCCAGCAGGTTCCTTTTTCCGGCAGCATCCTACAATGAGCAGTTCTTC; cdr3_aa: CASRFLFPAASYNEQFF
d_call: NA; j_call: TRBJ2-7; clone_size: few; v_call: TRBV29-1; cdr3_nt: TGCAGCGCCGACTACAATGAGCAGTACTTC; cdr3_aa: CSADYNEQYF
d_call: NA; j_call: TRBJ1-1; clone_size: few; v_call: TRBV20-1; cdr3_nt: TGCAGTGCCATGACAGGGAACACTGAAGCTTTCTTT; cdr3_aa: CSAMTGNTEAFF
d_call: TRBD1; j_call: TRBJ2-7; clone_size: NA; v_call: TRBV20-1; cdr3_nt: TGCAGTGCTTTAAATCGGGACAGGGGGGCCTACGAGCAGTACTTC; cdr3_aa: CSALNRDRGAYEQYF
d_call: NA; j_call: TRBJ2-7; clone_size: few; v_call: TRBV6-4; cdr3_nt: TGTGCCAGCAGCGCGCTTGCGTCCTCCTACGAGCAGTACTTC; cdr3_aa: CASSALASSYEQYF
d_call: NA; j_call: TRBJ1-4; clone_size: few; v_call: TRBV20-1; cdr3_nt: TGCAGTGCTAGGTCAGGAACCGAAGAAAAACTGTTTTTT; cdr3_aa: CSARSGTEEKLFF
d_call: TRBD2; j_call: TRBJ2-1; clone_size: NA; v_call: TRBV27; cdr3_nt: TGTGCCAGCAGACGACCCGGGACTAGCGGGTACAATGAGCAGTTCTTC; cdr3_aa: CASRRPGTSGYNEQFF
d_call: TRBD1; j_call: TRBJ2-3; clone_size: NA; v_call: TRBV15; cdr3_nt: TGTGCCACCAGCAGGAGGACAGGGGGCGCAGATACGCAGTATTTT; cdr3_aa: CATSRRTGGADTQYF
d_call: TRBD1; j_call: TRBJ2-6; clone_size: NA; v_call: TRBV10-3; cdr3_nt: TGTGCCATCAGTGAGTCCATATTGACAGGGGGCGCTCCTGGGGCCAACGTCCCGACTTTC; cdr3_aa: CAISESILTGGAPGANVPTF
d_call: NA; j_call: TRBJ2-3; clone_size: few; v_call: TRBV5-8; cdr3_nt: TGTGCCAGCAGCCTAACACAGTACAGATTAGAGTATTTT; cdr3_aa: CASSLTQYRLEYF
d_call: NA; j_call: TRBJ2-1; clone_size: NA; v_call: TRBV3-1; cdr3_nt: TGTGCCAGCAGCCAAGCGGCTAGTAGGTTCAATGAGCAGTTCTTC; cdr3_aa: CASSQAASRFNEQFF
d_call: NA; j_call: TRBJ2-1; clone_size: NA; v_call: TRBV6-6; cdr3_nt: TGTGCCAGCACCCCGACTGTATACAATGAGCAGTTCTTC; cdr3_aa: CASTPTVYNEQFF
d_call: NA; j_call: TRBJ2-5; clone_size: NA; v_call: TRBV7-9; cdr3_nt: TGTGCCAGCAGCTTATGGCAGGAGGGGGAGACCCAGTACTTC; cdr3_aa: CASSLWQEGETQYF
d_call: NA; j_call: TRBJ2-4; clone_size: NA; v_call: TRBV2; cdr3_nt: TGTGCCAGCAGTGAACAGGCCCTAGCCAAAAACATTCAGTACTTC; cdr3_aa: CASSEQALAKNIQYF